The next 25 T cell receptor beta chains were all read from a single sample in a study of vaccination effects on CD4 cells after COVID-19. What these receptors recognize is not known. TCRdb's table, derived via immunoSEQ multiplex PCR, lists solely in-frame clones and lacks some. The sample holds under 25,000 clones, roughly 72% seen once. Before sequencing took place, the ViraFEST assay used viral peptide pools to expand antigen-specific CD4+ T cells. Following an approximately ten-day culture, CD4+ T cells were purified. Infection dated between March and December 2020, before the Alpha, Beta and Delta variants reached the United States. Here the sequenced sample was CD4+ T cells from PBMCs cultured with SARS-CoV-2 spike peptides, taken before COVID-19 vaccination. Source of these receptors: a human donor who had a prior SARS-CoV-2 infection.

This clone was picked up a small number of times. V and J are TRBV2 and TRBJ2-2; weak D call: TRBD1 (5 bases). Germline V gives CDR1 SNHLY, CDR2 FYNNEI. Trimming removed 8 bases from V and 4 bases from J, with 5 bases in between. This CDR3 has 11 residues. The CDR3 DNA sequence: TGTGCCAGCCAGGGCACCGGGGAGCTGTTTTTT. Translation: CASQGTGELFF.

The chain combines TRBV5-1 with TRBJ2-1; perhaps TRBD2 as D (6 bases). Trimming took off 1 base at V and 9 bases at J, with 14 bases between the two ends. Per the germline V gene, CDR1 is SGHRS and CDR2 is YFSETQ. CDR3 length: 14 residues. CDR3 coding DNA: TGCGCCAGCAGCTTGTTTTCCGGGAGAGGTGAGCAGTTCTTC. Translation gives CASSLFSGRGEQFF.

The chain is built from TRBV30 and TRBJ2-3; 12 positions match TRBD2. The CDR3 consists of 15 residues. V was pared by 5 bases and J by 3 bases, with 6 bases of the junction left unmatched. Germline V lookup: CDR1 GTSNPN, CDR2 SVGIG (reference sequence). The CDR3: CAWLLAGGPTDTQYF. In DNA, the CDR3 is TGTGCCTGGCTACTAGCGGGAGGCCCAACAGATACGCAGTATTTT.

The V call is TRBV5-4, the J call TRBJ2-7; D perhaps matches TRBD2 (5 bases). The length of the CDR3 is 14 residues. The germline V gene encodes CDR1 SGHNT and CDR2 YYREEE (reference sequence). Trimming stripped 3 bases from V and 7 bases from J, with 17 bases between. CDR3 in amino acids: CASSSLATPREQYF. The CDR3 bases are TGTGCCAGCAGCTCGCTAGCTACTCCCAGGGAGCAGTACTTC.

This sequence joins TRBV9 and TRBJ1-3, with D possibly being TRBD1 (6 bases). The CDR3 totals 17 residues. V lost 0 bases to trimming and J lost 0 bases, with 13 bases between them. Germline V CDR1 and CDR2: SGDLS, YYNGEE. Here the CDR3 DNA reads TGTGCCAGCAGCGTAGGCCAGGGGACTTACTCTGGAAACACCATATATTTT. It is translated as CASSVGQGTYSGNTIYF.

There are a few counts of this clone. The gene calls are TRBV15 and TRBJ1-4, with 8 bases aligning to TRBD1. CDR3 length: 16 amino acids. Germline-derived CDR1 and CDR2 are LNHNV and YYDKDF (reference sequence). Losses at the gene ends were 5 bases for V and 6 bases for J; bases not matched to a gene: 11. CDR3 residues: CATSPTQGAGDEKLFF. In DNA form, the CDR3 reads TGTGCCACCAGCCCTACCCAGGGGGCTGGGGATGAAAAACTGTTTTTT. The full variable domain, its missing parts supplied by reference TRBV15 and TRBJ1-4, is DAMVIQNPRYQVTQFGKPVTLSCSQTLNHNVMYWYQQKSSQAPKLLFHYYDKDFNNEADTPDNFQSRRPNTSFCFLDIRSPGLGDTAMYLCATSPTQGAGDEKLFFGSGTQLSVL.

J is TRBJ2-1 and V is TRBV4-3; D might be TRBD1 or TRBD2, each matching 6 bases. From germline, CDR1 is LGHNA and CDR2 YSLEER. V gave up 3 bases and J gave up 11 bases, with 20 bases separating them. The CDR3 is 15 residues long. The DNA of the CDR3 is TGCGCCAGCAGCCAGGGGTCACTAGGTGGGGGGCAGCAGTTCTTC. Protein product: CASSQGSLGGGQQFF.

CDR3 bases: TGTGCCAGTAGTATAGATAGAAGGTTGGAGGGGGATACGCAGTATTTT. Amino acid sequence: CASSIDRRLEGDTQYF. V and J are TRBV19 and TRBJ2-3; TRBD2 is a possible D gene (6 bases). The CDR3 extends over 16 amino acids. V lost 0 bases and J 6 bases, leaving 16 bases between the germline ends. Germline V lookup: CDR1 LNHDA, CDR2 SQIVND (reference sequence).

This clone has just one count. The chain combines TRBV7-2 with TRBJ2-2; the D gene is possibly TRBD2 (5 bases). The CDR3 has 14 residues. V lost 4 bases and J 4 bases, leaving 10 bases between the germline ends. Germline V lookup: CDR1 SGHTA, CDR2 FQGNSA. This chain's CDR3 is CASSSRLLTGELFF. In DNA form, the CDR3 reads TGTGCCAGCAGCTCGAGACTACTCACCGGGGAGCTGTTTTTT.

The chain links TRBV11-3 to TRBJ2-2; possibly TRBD1 for D (6 bases). The ends were cut back, 5 bases at V and 1 base at J, with 11 bases in the middle. The CDR3 contains 15 residues. Germline V gives CDR1 SGHNT, CDR2 YENEEA. CDR3 bases: TGTGCCAGCAGCACCCGGGGACAGAACACCGGGGAGCTGTTTTTT. The encoded protein is CASSTRGQNTGELFF.

The chain carries TRBV20-1 and TRBJ1-1; D gene uncertain. The CDR3 is made up of 13 amino acids. V lost 3 bases and J 1 base, leaving 9 bases between the germline ends. From germline, CDR1 is DFQATT and CDR2 SNEGSKA (reference sequence). The DNA of the CDR3 is TGCAGTGCTAGTACCAGTACGAACACTGAAGCTTTCTTT. Protein product: CSASTSTNTEAFF.

This chain links TRBV11-3 with TRBJ2-3; D not certain. CDR1 SGHNT and CDR2 YENEEA come from the germline V gene. The CDR3 is made up of 14 amino acids. V dropped 5 bases and J dropped 2 bases, with 11 bases sitting between them. CDR3 in DNA: TGTGCCAGCAGCCTGGGAACTTACACAGATACGCAGTATTTT. Its protein product is CASSLGTYTDTQYF.

This clone was detected a few times. The rearrangement links TRBV9 to TRBJ2-2; no firm D call. V shed 3 bases and J shed 0 bases, with 6 bases lying between them. Germline CDR1 reads SGDLS; CDR2 reads YYNGEE. The CDR3 runs 14 residues. Here the CDR3 reads CASSAQTNTGELFF. DNA for the CDR3: TGTGCCAGCAGCGCACAGACGAACACCGGGGAGCTGTTTTTT.

This clone was counted once. Because the CDR3's place on the DNA is in doubt, the DNA is left out and the CDR3 is given as listed by TCRdb. V usage is TRBV7-5 and J usage is TRBJ2-7; the DNA was not compared with TRBD1, the D call given in the table. TRBV7-5 is a listed pseudogene. The CDR3 comprises 16 residues, both ends counted. The CDR3 here is CARSLEWGQGSYEQYF.

This chain joins TRBV10-3 and TRBJ2-1, with 10 bases that match TRBD2. The CDR3 runs to 17 residues. V dropped 4 bases and J dropped 5; count of bases not matched to a gene: 11. Per the germline V gene, CDR1 is ENHRY and CDR2 is SYGVKD. The CDR3 is CAISARLAGVPNNEQFF. The CDR3, as DNA: TGTGCCATCAGTGCCCGGCTAGCGGGAGTTCCTAACAATGAGCAGTTCTTC.

The CDR3 nucleotides are TGTGCCAGCAGTTTATTTGGGACAGAAAAACTGTTTTTT. Protein: CASSLFGTEKLFF. The chain recombines TRBV12-3 or TRBV12-4 with TRBJ1-4, with D possibly TRBD1 on 6 matching bases. The CDR3 has 13 residues. Trimming took 2 bases from V and 8 from J, leaving 9 bases between them.

The chain recombines TRBV7-8 with TRBJ1-3; D is possibly TRBD1 (5 bases). Trimming shortened V by 3 bases and J by 4 bases, and 10 bases separated the two germline ends. Germline lookup yields CDR1 SGHVS and CDR2 FQNEAQ. This CDR3 has 14 amino acids. Written as DNA, the CDR3 is TGTGCCAGCAGCTTGGGACCAGCCGGAAACACCATATATTTT. Protein product: CASSLGPAGNTIYF.

This clone was detected only a few times. V and J are TRBV5-1 and TRBJ2-4; D perhaps matches TRBD1 (6 bases). This CDR3 is built from 14 residues. Germline lookup yields CDR1 SGHRS and CDR2 YFSETQ. V was trimmed by 2 bases and J by 2 bases, leaving 8 bases between them. This chain's CDR3 is CASSFTGTKNIQYF. CDR3 coding DNA: TGCGCCAGCAGCTTCACAGGGACCAAAAACATTCAGTACTTC.

The rearrangement links TRBV3-1 (or the pseudogene TRBV3-2) to TRBJ2-2, with TRBD1 matching 7 bases. The V gene end was trimmed by 2 bases and the J gene end by 6 bases; junction bases not matched to a gene: 3. Germline V gene data show CDR1 as LGHDT and CDR2 as YNNKEL (reference sequence). The CDR3 has 14 amino acids. As DNA, the CDR3 is TGTGCCAGCAGCCAAAACAGGGGAGCCGGGGAGCTGTTTTTT. Translating it yields CASSQNRGAGELFF.

The V and J genes are TRBV30 and TRBJ2-7; 8 nucleotides agree with TRBD1. The CDR3 consists of 14 residues. V was pared by 5 bases and J by 3 bases, with 9 bases of the junction left unmatched. CDR1 GTSNPN and CDR2 SVGIG come from the germline V gene (reference sequence). The CDR3 reads CAWATGTGNYEQYF. As DNA, the CDR3 is TGTGCCTGGGCAACCGGGACAGGAAACTACGAGCAGTACTTC.

This chain links TRBV27 with TRBJ2-7; 13 bases fit TRBD2. There are 14 residues in the CDR3. The V gene end was trimmed by 4 bases and the J gene end by 4 bases; junction bases not matched to a gene: 1. Germline CDR1 and CDR2: MNHEY and SMNVEV (reference sequence). In DNA, the CDR3 is TGTGCCAGCAGTTGGACTAGCGGGAGTTACGAGCAGTACTTC. It encodes CASSWTSGSYEQYF.

The chain has TRBV12-3 or TRBV12-4 and TRBJ1-6; D is possibly TRBD1 (6 bases). Between the trimmed V and J ends, which lost 6 bases and 8 bases, there was a span of 11 bases. The CDR3 length is 13 residues. The CDR3 sequence is CASRRPGDSPLHF. In nucleotides, the CDR3 is TGTGCCAGCAGACGACCAGGGGATTCACCCCTCCACTTT.

As concerns this clone: The final CDR3 position lacks the conserved phenylalanine or tryptophan, pointing to a likely read error. The limits of the CDR3 on the DNA are not certain, so only TCRdb's listed CDR3 is given. The J gene is TRBJ1-2, the V gene TRBV6-5; the D call in the table, TRBD1, was not verified against the DNA. CDR1 and CDR2 from the germline V gene are MNHEY and SVGAGI. The CDR3 numbers 14 amino acids, ends counted. CDR3: CASSYSIWTPSSTV.

This sequence joins TRBV7-3 and TRBJ1-2; a possible D gene is TRBD1 (5 bases). The CDR3 totals 14 residues. Germline CDR1 and CDR2: SGHTA and FQGTGA. Trimming cost V 5 bases and J 0 bases, with 10 bases left between them. The CDR3 DNA sequence: TGTGCCAGCAGCCTAGGGACCACTAACTATGGCTACACCTTC. Residues: CASSLGTTNYGYTF.

This chain links TRBV12-3 or TRBV12-4 with TRBJ1-5; D gene ambiguous. Trimming pared 1 base from V and 7 bases from J, leaving 8 bases between. This CDR3 spans 13 amino acids. CDR3 in DNA: TGTGCCAGCAGTTTAGAGGAGAAACAGCCCCAGCATTTT. Protein product: CASSLEEKQPQHF.